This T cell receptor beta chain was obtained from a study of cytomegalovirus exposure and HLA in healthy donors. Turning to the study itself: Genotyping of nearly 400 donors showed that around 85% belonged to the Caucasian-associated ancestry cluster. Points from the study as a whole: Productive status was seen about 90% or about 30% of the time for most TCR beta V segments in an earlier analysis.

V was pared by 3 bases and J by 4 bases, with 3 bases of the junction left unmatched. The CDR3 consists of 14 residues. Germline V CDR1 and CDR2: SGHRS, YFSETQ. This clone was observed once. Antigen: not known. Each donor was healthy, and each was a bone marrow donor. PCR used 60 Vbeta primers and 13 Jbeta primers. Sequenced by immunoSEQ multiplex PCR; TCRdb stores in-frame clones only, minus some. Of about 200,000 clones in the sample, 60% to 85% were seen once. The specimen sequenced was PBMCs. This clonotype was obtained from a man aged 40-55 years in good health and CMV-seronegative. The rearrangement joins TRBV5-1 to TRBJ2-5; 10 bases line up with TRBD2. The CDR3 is CASSSGTSVETQYF. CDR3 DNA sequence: TGCGCCAGCAGCTCGGGGACTAGCGTAGAGACCCAGTACTTC.